This TCR beta chain was documented in a study of T-cell reconstitution after alpha-beta-depleted transplantation in children. It was with unique molecular identifiers that the TCRbeta library was prepared. TCRdb itself ran the PCR reads through MiXCR, one entry per CDR3 protein. Here the sample spans around 400,000 distinct CDR3 sequences, around 20% being singletons. This CDR3 is 15 amino acids long. Trimming cost V 7 bases and J 3 bases, with 18 bases left between them. This material consisted of PBMCs from the stem cell graft donor, taken from the stem cell graft. This chain links TRBV12-3 or TRBV12-4 with TRBJ1-1; TRBD1 might be the D (6 bases). The sequence came from a human donor who donated a stem cell graft to a child with acute myeloid leukemia. CDR3 DNA sequence: TGTGCCAGCAATTCCCTCGGGGGCAGGGACACTGAAGCTTTCTTT. It codes for CASNSLGGRDTEAFF.